The 26 T cell receptor beta chains below come from one sample, sequenced in a study of blood T cells in healthy people across ages. Primers used in a second PCR of about 6 to 12 cycles were a sample-barcoded 5' primer and a J-beta primer mix. TCRdb ran MiXCR on the 5' RACE reads and lists one entry per CDR3 protein. The table includes about 290,000 distinct CDR3 sequences, 25% to 30% detected once. Input material: blood. All receptors come from a woman in her 70s in good health.

This clonotype showed up just a few times. The chain carries TRBV6-6 and TRBJ2-7, with a possible D match to TRBD1 (5 bases). The CDR3 covers 12 residues. Per the germline V gene, CDR1 is MNHNY and CDR2 is SVGAGI (reference sequence). Between the trimmed V and J ends, which lost 5 bases and 4 bases, there was a span of 9 bases. CDR3 bases: TGTGCCAGCAGTGACCAGGGTTACGAGCAGTACTTC. It codes for CASSDQGYEQYF.

This clonotype turned up a few times. The V call is TRBV6-2 or TRBV6-3, the J call TRBJ2-5; possibly TRBD2 for D (6 bases). The CDR3 is 11 residues long. The germline CDR1 and CDR2 sequences are MNHEY and SVGEGT. The V gene lost 8 bases and the J gene lost 3 bases, with 7 bases spanning the gap. CDR3 sequence: CASGGKETQYF. The CDR3 region has the DNA TGTGCCAGCGGCGGGAAAGAGACCCAGTACTTC.

This clonotype was observed a handful of times. The rearrangement links TRBV11-1 to TRBJ1-1, with a tentative D call TRBD1 (6 bases). Germline V gene lookup returns CDR1 SGHAT and CDR2 FQDESV (reference sequence). The CDR3 consists of 14 residues. V shed 1 base and J shed 4 bases, with 10 bases lying between them. CDR3 coding DNA: TGTGCCAGCAGCTTAGGACAGGTGAGCACTGAAGCTTTCTTT. It specifies CASSLGQVSTEAFF.

The V and J genes are TRBV6-5 and TRBJ1-1, with TRBD1 matching over 9 bases. This CDR3 contains 17 residues. Germline V gives CDR1 MNHEY, CDR2 SVGAGI. V lost 6 bases to trimming and J lost 1 base; unmatched junction nucleotides: 12. CDR3 amino acids: CASRLTGGVKKNTEAFF. Written as DNA, the CDR3 is TGTGCCAGCAGATTAACAGGGGGCGTAAAGAAGAACACTGAAGCTTTCTTT.

The genes are TRBV11-1 and TRBJ1-2; TRBD1 aligns across 8 bases. The V and J ends lost 5 bases and 4 bases, in that order; junction bases with no gene match: 3. The germline gives CDR1 SGHAT, CDR2 FQDESV (reference sequence). The CDR3 sequence is 13 residues long. The CDR3 region is CASSEQGVYGYTF. Here the CDR3 DNA reads TGTGCCAGCAGCGAACAGGGGGTCTATGGCTACACCTTC.

This clonotype was seen more than once but under ten times. An end of the junction does not agree with germline; a read error may underlie this. V is TRBV27 and J is TRBJ1-4; 10 bases fit TRBD1. Germline CDR1 reads MNHEY; CDR2 reads SMNVEV (reference sequence). This CDR3 spans 20 amino acids. The CDR3 loop is CAGSFFYPPGQGSFNEKLFF. CDR3 DNA sequence: TGTGCCGGCAGTTTTTTTTATCCACCGGGACAGGGGTCCTTTAATGAAAAACTGTTTTTT.

This clonotype has more than one count but fewer than ten. J is TRBJ2-5 and V is TRBV6-5, with D tentatively TRBD1 or TRBD2 (5 bases each). Matching the DNA end better, TRBJ2-7 makes the J call doubtful. CDR3 length: 15 amino acids. Germline loops: CDR1 MNHEY, CDR2 SVGAGI. The CDR3 coding sequence is TGTGCCAGCAGACTTAAACGGGACGCCGCCTACGAGCAGTACTTC. Translated: CASRLKRDAAYEQYF.

The J gene is TRBJ2-5, the V gene TRBV20-1; 9 nucleotides match TRBD2. The end of the DNA fits TRBJ2-1 better, so the J call may be wrong. Germline V gives CDR1 DFQATT, CDR2 SNEGSKA (reference sequence). The CDR3 runs to 15 residues. The CDR3 reads CSARRSLAGNNEQFF. In nucleotides, the CDR3 is TGCAGTGCTAGAAGGAGTCTAGCGGGGAACAATGAGCAGTTCTTC.

This clonotype came up many times. The gene calls are TRBV6-2 or TRBV6-3 and TRBJ2-3; D might be TRBD1 or TRBD2, each matching 5 bases. Germline V gives CDR1 MNHEY, CDR2 SVGEGT. V was trimmed by 2 bases and J by 9 bases, leaving 27 bases between them. CDR3 length equals 18 residues. The CDR3 here is CASSYVEYRNGMEVTQYF. DNA of the CDR3: TGTGCCAGCAGTTACGTCGAGTACAGGAATGGGATGGAGGTCACGCAGTATTTT.

This clonotype was picked up a small number of times. V usage is TRBV10-2 and J usage is TRBJ2-5, with D tentatively TRBD2 (6 bases). The J call may be mistaken, given a closer DNA end match to TRBJ2-1. CDR3 length: 13 amino acids. CDR1 WSHSY and CDR2 SAAADI come from the germline V gene. The CDR3 spells CASTLGSAFEQFF. CDR3 sequence (DNA): TGCGCCAGCACACTCGGGAGTGCCTTTGAGCAGTTCTTC.

This clonotype was observed a handful of times. This rearrangement joins TRBV3-1 to TRBJ2-5; D perhaps matches TRBD1 (6 bases). The better agreement between TRBJ2-7 and the DNA end casts doubt on the J call. Germline assignment: CDR1 LGHDT and CDR2 YNNKEL (reference sequence). The length of the CDR3 is 12 residues. CDR3 sequence reads: CASSPGEGEQYF. In DNA, the CDR3 is TGTGCCAGCAGCCCAGGGGAAGGCGAGCAGTACTTC.

The chain recombines TRBV28 with TRBJ2-2, with 7 nucleotides matching TRBD2. CDR1 and CDR2 from the germline V gene are MDHEN and SYDVKM. CDR3 length equals 13 residues. The CDR3 DNA follows: TGTATAACGGGACTATCGAACACCGGGGAGCTGTTTTTT. As protein: CITGLSNTGELFF.

Note on this clonotype: The junction departs from germline at one end; a sequencing error may be responsible. This rearrangement joins TRBV5-1 to TRBJ1-2, with 11 positions matching TRBD1. The germline gives CDR1 SGHRS, CDR2 YFSETQ. CDR3 length: 15 amino acids. CDR3 in DNA: TGCGCCAACAGCTTGCTCGGACAGGGGGCGAACGGCTACACCTTC. Translating it yields CANSLLGQGANGYTF. Full variable domain (outside the CDR3, taken from reference TRBV5-1 and TRBJ1-2): KAGVTQTPRYLIKTRGQQVTLSCSPISGHRSVSWYQQTPGQGLQFLFEYFSETQRNKGNFPGRFSGRQFSNSRSEMNVSTLELGDSALYLCANSLLGQGANGYTFGSGTRLTVV.

The chain joins TRBV28 to TRBJ1-2, with D maybe TRBD1 (6 bases). V shed 7 bases and J shed 0 bases, with 12 bases lying between them. Per the germline V gene, CDR1 is MDHEN and CDR2 is SYDVKM. This CDR3 has 14 amino acids. The CDR3 region is CASKRDTANYGYTF. Written as DNA, the CDR3 is TGTGCCAGCAAGAGGGACACCGCTAACTATGGCTACACCTTC.

The chain employs TRBV5-5 and TRBJ1-4; tentative D call: TRBD1 (6 bases). Trimming took off 4 bases at V and 0 bases at J, with 13 bases between the two ends. Germline V CDR1 and CDR2: SGHKS, YYEKEE (reference sequence). The CDR3 spans 16 residues. CDR3 loop: CASSPLQGTTNEKLFF. As DNA, the CDR3 is TGTGCCAGCAGCCCGCTACAGGGAACAACTAATGAAAAACTGTTTTTT.

This clonotype was recorded a few times. J is TRBJ2-7 and V is TRBV20-1; TRBD1 agrees at 12 bases. The CDR3 covers 16 residues. In germline, CDR1 is DFQATT, CDR2 SNEGSKA (reference sequence). With 5 bases clipped from V and 4 bases from J, the junction kept 12 bases outside the gene matches. The CDR3, as DNA: TGCAGTGCTGCGGGATTAATGGGACAGGGGGCATACGAGCAGTACTTC. Its protein product is CSAAGLMGQGAYEQYF.

This clonotype has more than one count but fewer than ten. Relative to the germline gene, one junction end is altered; a read error may explain this. This chain uses TRBV29-1 with TRBJ2-3; 7 bases are shared with TRBD2. The germline V gene has CDR1 SQVTM and CDR2 ANQGSEA. This CDR3 comprises 14 residues. The CDR3 loop reads CSASGGLGTGTQYF. The CDR3 region has the DNA TGCAGCGCCTCCGGGGGGTTGGGCACAGGTACGCAGTATTTT.

This clonotype was counted between two and nine times. The V gene is TRBV2, the J gene TRBJ2-7, with D hard to call. V was trimmed by 5 bases and J by 2 bases, leaving 16 bases between them. The length of the CDR3 is 15 residues. Germline loops: CDR1 SNHLY, CDR2 FYNNEI. CDR3: CASSLAPAGPYEQYF. CDR3 sequence (DNA): TGTGCCAGCAGTCTGGCGCCGGCTGGCCCCTACGAGCAGTACTTC.

The gene calls are TRBV4-1 and TRBJ2-7, with D tentatively TRBD1 (6 bases). Per the germline V gene, CDR1 is MGHRA and CDR2 is YSYEKL. V dropped 2 bases and J dropped 4 bases, with 18 bases sitting between them. This CDR3 has 16 amino acids. This chain's CDR3 is CASSQFPRTANYEQYF. The CDR3 DNA follows: TGCGCCAGCAGCCAATTTCCAAGGACAGCCAATTACGAGCAGTACTTC.

There are a few counts of this clonotype. The V and J genes are TRBV10-3 and TRBJ1-5, with D perhaps TRBD1 (6 bases). This CDR3 contains 15 residues. Germline V gives CDR1 ENHRY, CDR2 SYGVKD. V was shortened by 6 bases and J by 5 bases, with 17 bases between the two germline ends. The CDR3 loop is CAISTGQGMDQPQHF. The CDR3 nucleotides are TGTGCCATCAGCACGGGGCAGGGGATGGATCAGCCCCAGCATTTT.

This sequence joins TRBV12-5 and TRBJ2-7, with D possibly TRBD2 on 5 matching bases. In germline, CDR1 is LGHNT, CDR2 FRNRAP. This CDR3 has 14 residues. V was shortened by 11 bases and J by 1 base, with 18 bases between the two germline ends. CDR3 protein: CAPQRTRNSYEQYF. The CDR3 DNA reads TGTGCTCCCCAGCGGACGCGCAATTCCTACGAGCAGTACTTC.

The table lists this clonotype with a few counts. This chain joins TRBV4-1 and TRBJ2-7; tentatively, D is TRBD1 or TRBD2 (7 bases each). The V end was cut by 1 base, the J end by 4 bases, with 20 bases between. The CDR3 totals 17 residues. Germline V CDR1 and CDR2: MGHRA, YSYEKL. In DNA form, the CDR3 reads TGCGCCAGCAGCCAAGCCCGGGGGGACAGAGCTAGGTACGAGCAGTACTTC. This gives the protein CASSQARGDRARYEQYF.

The chain links TRBV7-2 to TRBJ2-3; TRBD1 is a possible D gene (5 bases). The germline V gene encodes CDR1 SGHTA and CDR2 FQGNSA. The CDR3 sequence is 13 residues long. With 7 bases removed from V and 1 base from J, the gap between germline ends came to 9 bases. CDR3 bases: TGTGCCAGCAAAGGGGCGGGCACAGATACGCAGTATTTT. Amino acid sequence: CASKGAGTDTQYF.

In this sample, this clonotype turned up a few times. The chain has TRBV6-1 and TRBJ2-3, with 7 nucleotides matching TRBD1. The ends lost 5 bases at V and 1 base at J; junction bases unmatched: 9. CDR1 and CDR2 from the germline V gene are MNHNS and SASEGT. The CDR3 runs to 16 residues. The CDR3 loop is CASSKGRGRGTDTQYF. CDR3 nucleotide sequence: TGTGCCAGCAGTAAAGGAAGGGGGCGCGGCACAGATACGCAGTATTTT.

The V call is TRBV2, the J call TRBJ1-5; D is uncertain. The CDR3 has 14 residues. Germline loops: CDR1 SNHLY, CDR2 FYNNEI. The V end lost 4 bases, the J end lost 0 bases, and 7 bases lay between the germline ends. CDR3 DNA: TGTGCCAGCAGTGTAGCAGGTAGCAATCAGCCCCAGCATTTT. Residues: CASSVAGSNQPQHF.

The sample holds a few counts of this clonotype. The chain joins TRBV20-1 to TRBJ2-5, with TRBD1 identical over 8 bases. Near its end, the DNA agrees better with TRBJ2-7, so the J call may be wrong. There are 15 residues in the CDR3. From germline, CDR1 is DFQATT and CDR2 SNEGSKA (reference sequence). For the CDR3, the DNA is TGCAGTGCCACCTCAAGGCAGGGGGCTTCCTACGAGCAGTACTTC. The encoded protein is CSATSRQGASYEQYF.